The 21 T cell receptor beta chains given below trace back to one sample, sequenced in a study of human T cells and chemical hapten exposure. TCRdb fed the RACE reads into MiXCR, producing one record per CDR3 protein. The data hold about 340,000 distinct CDR3 sequences, with around 7% observed a single time. The time point is: patch test 1, 2 weeks after DPC sensitization. Regarding treatment: therapeutic diphenylcyclopropenone sensitization with weekly scalp DPC. The material sequenced was whole blood, taken in connection with sensitization to the hapten diphenylcyclopropenone (DPC). The receptors shown here come from a young woman with alopecia areata. Some clones in this sample may be carry-over from other donors' samples.

This clonotype was seen more than once but under ten times. V usage is TRBV28 and J usage is TRBJ1-6; 7 bases map to TRBD1. The CDR3 contains 15 residues. The J segment lost 3 bases and the V segment lost 5 bases, leaving 4 bases of the junction unmatched. The germline V gene has CDR1 MDHEN and CDR2 SYDVKM. This CDR3 reads CASSTGEGYNSPLHF. Written as DNA, the CDR3 is TGTGCCAGCAGTACAGGGGAAGGCTATAATTCACCCCTCCACTTT.

The V call is TRBV12-3 or TRBV12-4, the J call TRBJ1-1; 7 bases align to TRBD1. The V and J ends lost 1 base and 9 bases, in that order; junction bases with no gene match: 5. This CDR3 is built from 13 residues. CDR3 nucleotide sequence: TGTGCCAGCAGTTTAGGTACAGGGGCTCAAGCTTTCTTT. This encodes CASSLGTGAQAFF.

This clonotype was seen a few times. The J gene is TRBJ1-5, the V gene TRBV6-6, with D unresolved. The CDR3 has 13 residues. V dropped 8 bases and J dropped 0 bases, with 8 bases sitting between them. Germline V gene lookup returns CDR1 MNHNY and CDR2 SVGAGI (reference sequence). CDR3 region: CASGGFSNQPQHF. The CDR3 DNA is TGTGCCAGCGGTGGATTTAGCAATCAGCCCCAGCATTTT.

This clonotype appeared many times. V usage is TRBV25-1 and J usage is TRBJ2-3; tentatively, D is TRBD2 (5 bases). Looked up from germline, CDR1 is MGHDK and CDR2 is SYGVNS. The CDR3 has 12 amino acids. V was clipped by 4 bases and J by 9 bases, with 11 bases between them. DNA for the CDR3: TGTGCCAGCAGTGGGACTCTCCCGACGCAGTATTTT. It is translated as CASSGTLPTQYF. Drawing the rest from reference TRBV25-1 and TRBJ2-3, the complete variable domain is EADIYQTPRYLVIGTGKKITLECSQTMGHDKMYWYQQDPGMELHLIHYSYGVNSTEKGDLSSESTVSRIRTEHFPLTLESARPSHTSQYLCASSGTLPTQYFGPGTRLTVL.

This clonotype was counted ten times or more. The genes are TRBV5-1 and TRBJ2-3, with D possibly being TRBD1 (5 bases). The CDR3 sequence is 13 residues long. V was cut by 3 bases and J by 2 bases, with 7 bases left in between. Germline CDR1 reads SGHRS; CDR2 reads YFSETQ. The CDR3 DNA sequence: TGCGCCAGCAGCTGGACATACACAGATACGCAGTATTTT. Its protein is CASSWTYTDTQYF.

This clonotype was detected a few times. V gene TRBV6-5 combines with J gene TRBJ2-3; D uncertain. This CDR3 is built from 16 residues. Germline V lookup: CDR1 MNHEY, CDR2 SVGAGI. The ends were cut back, 2 bases at V and 1 base at J, with 13 bases in the middle. The CDR3 sequence: CASSYPSPGGTDTQYF. The CDR3, as DNA: TGTGCCAGCAGTTACCCCTCCCCCGGAGGCACAGATACGCAGTATTTT.

The chain uses TRBV5-1 and TRBJ2-1, with D unresolved. Germline-derived CDR1 and CDR2 are SGHRS and YFSETQ. The CDR3 is 12 amino acids. The V end lost 4 bases, the J end lost 7 bases, and 9 bases lay between the germline ends. The DNA of the CDR3 is TGCGCCAGCAGCCCAGAAAGGAATGAGCAGTTCTTC. It yields the protein CASSPERNEQFF.

This clonotype was observed at least ten times. CDR3 sequence reads: CASSKAKDNIREGDKNIQYF. In DNA, the CDR3 is TGTGCCAGCAGCAAAGCGAAGGACAACATTAGGGAAGGGGACAAAAACATTCAGTACTTC. V gene TRBV21-1 combines with J gene TRBJ2-4; TRBD1, the table's D call, was not compared with the DNA. TRBV21-1 is labeled a pseudogene. The CDR3 loop spans 20 amino acids.

This clonotype occurred a few times. This sequence joins TRBV28 and TRBJ2-7; possibly TRBD2 for D (5 bases). The CDR3 is 13 residues long. The ends were cut back, 5 bases at V and 2 bases at J, with 10 bases in the middle. Per the germline V gene, CDR1 is MDHEN and CDR2 is SYDVKM. CDR3 bases: TGTGCCAGCAGTCCGACTACAACCTACGAGCAGTACTTC. Amino acid sequence: CASSPTTTYEQYF.

This clonotype was counted once. It may be a read error: a sequence one base away is much more abundant. Here the CDR3 DNA reads TGTGCCAGCAGCGTAGAGGCAGATACGCAGTATTTT. It translates to CASSVEADTQYF. The chain has TRBV9 and TRBJ2-3, with D hard to call. CDR3 length: 12 residues. The germline gives CDR1 SGDLS, CDR2 YYNGEE. V was shortened by 0 bases and J by 4 bases, with 3 bases between the two germline ends.

This clonotype was picked up a small number of times. The chain joins TRBV25-1 to TRBJ2-3; TRBD2 aligns across 7 bases. V shed 6 bases, J shed 0 bases, and the junction held 15 bases outside the gene matches. Looked up from germline, CDR1 is MGHDK and CDR2 is SYGVNS. The CDR3 has 18 amino acids. The CDR3 DNA reads TGTGCCAGCAGCGGGCCAAGAACGGCGGGGGTTAGCACAGATACGCAGTATTTT. This sequence encodes CASSGPRTAGVSTDTQYF.

This clonotype was counted ten times or more. The chain combines TRBV20-1 with TRBJ1-6; TRBD1 is a possible D gene (5 bases). Germline values: CDR1 DFQATT, CDR2 SNEGSKA (reference sequence). This CDR3 comprises 14 residues. Trimming cost V 1 base and J 10 bases, with 14 bases left between them. The CDR3 region has the DNA TGCAGTGCTAGAGCCGGGACCCGGGGATCACCCCTCCACTTT. Its protein is CSARAGTRGSPLHF.

This clonotype was recorded many times. The chain links TRBV5-1 to TRBJ2-1, with 7 bases fitting TRBD1. V gave up 0 bases and J gave up 0 bases; unmatched junction bases: 3. The CDR3 is made up of 16 amino acids. Germline loops: CDR1 SGHRS, CDR2 YFSETQ. The CDR3 DNA is TGCGCCAGCAGCTTGGCCGGGGACAGCTCCTACAATGAGCAGTTCTTC. Its protein product is CASSLAGDSSYNEQFF.

This clonotype was counted a few times. The chain employs TRBV2 and TRBJ1-1; 8 nucleotides agree with TRBD1. The germline CDR1 and CDR2 sequences are SNHLY and FYNNEI. V gave up 2 bases and J gave up 6 bases; unmatched junction bases: 8. This CDR3 has 15 amino acids. CDR3 loop: CASSEFLQGEAEAFF. CDR3 nucleotides: TGTGCCAGCAGTGAATTCTTACAGGGGGAGGCTGAAGCTTTCTTT. The full variable domain, with the rest looked up from reference TRBV2 and TRBJ1-1, is EPEVTQTPSHQVTQMGQEVILRCVPISNHLYFYWYRQILGQKVEFLVSFYNNEISEKSEIFDDQFSVERPDGSNFTLKIRSTKLEDSAMYFCASSEFLQGEAEAFFGQGTRLTVV.

V is TRBV7-2 and J is TRBJ1-2; 12 nucleotides match TRBD1. The CDR3 totals 17 residues. The V gene's germline CDR1 is SGHTA and CDR2 FQGNSA. The V segment lost 1 base and the J segment 8 bases; nucleotides outside the gene matches: 11. The CDR3 spells CASSLGGTGGATGGYTF. Written as DNA, the CDR3 is TGTGCCAGCAGCTTAGGTGGGACAGGGGGCGCTACGGGAGGCTACACCTTC.

The CDR3 sequence is CASSLEGTMWAFF. The CDR3 DNA reads TGTGCCAGCAGCTTAGAGGGCACAATGTGGGCTTTCTTT. This rearrangement joins TRBV7-9 to TRBJ1-1; no definite D call. The V end was cut by 1 base, the J end by 11 bases, with 14 bases between. From germline, CDR1 is SEHNR and CDR2 FQNEAQ (reference sequence). The CDR3 contains 13 residues.

This clonotype was seen more than once but under ten times. The chain carries TRBV5-1 and TRBJ2-7; TRBD1 matches at 7 bases. Germline CDR1 SGHRS, CDR2 YFSETQ. This CDR3 is built from 13 residues. V was pared by 4 bases and J by 2 bases, with 3 bases of the junction left unmatched. CDR3 residues: CASSMGTAYEQYF. The CDR3 DNA follows: TGCGCCAGCAGCATGGGGACAGCCTACGAGCAGTACTTC.

This clonotype was observed many times. The chain joins TRBV27 to TRBJ2-3; 10 bases match TRBD2. The CDR3 contains 19 residues. V dropped 5 bases and J dropped 2; count of bases not matched to a gene: 16. CDR1 and CDR2 (germline): MNHEY, SMNVEV (reference sequence). The chain's CDR3 is CASSRNPFLAGVSTDTQYF. As DNA, the CDR3 is TGTGCCAGCAGTCGTAACCCCTTTCTAGCGGGGGTGTCCACAGATACGCAGTATTTT.

This chain links TRBV7-2 with TRBJ2-5; D possibly corresponds to TRBD2 (6 bases). Trimming stripped 1 base from V and 2 bases from J, with 8 bases between. The germline CDR1 and CDR2 sequences are SGHTA and FQGNSA. This CDR3 has 14 amino acids. This CDR3 is CASSLVEGQETQYF. DNA for the CDR3: TGTGCCAGCAGCTTAGTGGAGGGGCAAGAGACCCAGTACTTC.

The J gene is TRBJ2-2, the V gene TRBV9; TRBD1 is a possible D gene (5 bases). Germline assignment: CDR1 SGDLS and CDR2 YYNGEE. The CDR3 covers 17 residues. The V gene lost 4 bases and the J gene lost 1 base, with 17 bases spanning the gap. The CDR3 sequence is CASSTTSTERNTGELFF. Here the CDR3 DNA reads TGTGCCAGCAGCACCACATCGACAGAGCGGAACACCGGGGAGCTGTTTTTT. The entire variable domain, with the rest obtained from reference TRBV9 and TRBJ2-2, is as follows: DSGVTQTPKHLITATGQRVTLRCSPRSGDLSVYWYQQSLDQGLQFLIQYYNGEERAKGNILERFSAQQFPDLHSELNLSSLELGDSALYFCASSTTSTERNTGELFFGEGSRLTVL.

This clonotype was observed a handful of times. The V and J genes are TRBV3-1 and TRBJ2-1; D remains unclear. V lost 5 bases to trimming and J lost 7 bases, with 9 bases between them. CDR3 length equals 12 residues. CDR1 and CDR2 from the germline V gene are LGHDT and YNNKEL (reference sequence). CDR3 sequence reads: CASSVGWNEQFF. The CDR3 DNA follows: TGTGCCAGCAGCGTCGGTTGGAATGAGCAGTTCTTC.